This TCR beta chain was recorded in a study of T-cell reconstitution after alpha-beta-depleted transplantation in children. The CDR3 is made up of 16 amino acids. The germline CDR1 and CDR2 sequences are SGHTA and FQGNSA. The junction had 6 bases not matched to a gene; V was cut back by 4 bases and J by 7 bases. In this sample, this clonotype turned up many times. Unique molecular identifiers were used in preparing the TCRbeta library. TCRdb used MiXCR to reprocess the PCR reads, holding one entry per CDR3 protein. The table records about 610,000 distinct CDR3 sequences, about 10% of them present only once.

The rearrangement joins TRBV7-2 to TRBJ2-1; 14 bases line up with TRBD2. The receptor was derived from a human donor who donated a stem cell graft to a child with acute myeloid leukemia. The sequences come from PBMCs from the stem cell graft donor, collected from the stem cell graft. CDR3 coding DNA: TGTGCCAGCAGCTCGGGGACTAGCGGGAGATTTAATGAGCAGTTCTTC. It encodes CASSSGTSGRFNEQFF.